This T cell receptor beta chain was sequenced in a study of monozygotic twins with inflammatory bowel disease. Study observations and caveats: People with IBD had fewer clonotypes in common with others than healthy twins did, especially with disease activity. No discrimination was achieved between different T cell subtypes. Whereas healthy co-twins had higher TCRbeta diversity (inverse Simpson), IBD patients had lower diversity.

As to this clonotype: Its antigen is unidentified.

This CDR3 contains 16 residues. Germline-derived CDR1 and CDR2 are SGHRS and YFSETQ. The template-switching step introduced UMIs that carried a 6-nucleotide sample barcode. TCRdb re-called the 5' RACE reads; one entry per CDR3 protein, DNA not given. The sample spans 350,000 to 550,000 distinct CDR3 sequences; the ten largest clones claim 2% to 2.5%. What was sequenced was blood. The chain recombines TRBV5-1 with TRBJ1-4; TCRdb selects TRBD1, and the lack of DNA leaves this call unchecked. The sequence came from a human donor with ulcerative colitis or Crohn's disease, or a healthy co-twin of an affected twin (not recorded which). This chain's CDR3 is CASSQGQADLNEKLFF.